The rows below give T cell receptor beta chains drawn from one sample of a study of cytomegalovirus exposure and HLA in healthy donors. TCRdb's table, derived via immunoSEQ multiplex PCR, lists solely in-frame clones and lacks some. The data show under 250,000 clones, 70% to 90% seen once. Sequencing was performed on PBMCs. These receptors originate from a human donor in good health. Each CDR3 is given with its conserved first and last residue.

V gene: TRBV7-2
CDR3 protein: CASSRQGASEKLFF

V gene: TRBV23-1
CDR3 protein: CASSHVFGDRGTYGYTF

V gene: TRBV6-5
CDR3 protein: CASSHGTGEFF

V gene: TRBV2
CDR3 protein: CASRVQGQSSYEQYF

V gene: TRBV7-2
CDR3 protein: CASSLARNDEQFF

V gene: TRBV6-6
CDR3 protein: CAAKGAYNEQFF

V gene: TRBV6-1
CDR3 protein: CASSGSTRQGAGYTF

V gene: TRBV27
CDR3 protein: CASTRVAGGPGFNNEQFF

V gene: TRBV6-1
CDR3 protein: CASSDLAGGHNEQFF

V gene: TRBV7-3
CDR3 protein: CASSLQGQGAYLDTQYF

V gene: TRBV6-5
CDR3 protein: CASSLTRGAQQPQHF

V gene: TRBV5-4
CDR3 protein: CASSLGTRGLGYGYTF

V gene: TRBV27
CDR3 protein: CASSTGVGYEQYF

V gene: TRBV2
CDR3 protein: CASSEVWTEDGYTF

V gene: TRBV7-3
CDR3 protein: CASSLTGGTSPNTGELFF

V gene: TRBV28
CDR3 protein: CASTGSLAEAFF

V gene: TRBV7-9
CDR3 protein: CASSLGLKREGYEQYF

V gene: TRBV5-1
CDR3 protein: CASSLAGAETQYF

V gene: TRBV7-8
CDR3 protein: CASSLRGGIGAFF

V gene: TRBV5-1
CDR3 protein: CASSLAAGGIQETQYF

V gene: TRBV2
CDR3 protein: CASQAIRGSNQPQHF

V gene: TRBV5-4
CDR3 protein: CAGSPGGGEETQYF

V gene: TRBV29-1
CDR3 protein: CSVAGQGKVEAFF

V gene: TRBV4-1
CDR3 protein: CASSHAPRQGGYEQYF

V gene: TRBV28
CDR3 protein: CASRPGQGRSEQFF

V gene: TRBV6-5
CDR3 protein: CASSYAGTGGNTIYF

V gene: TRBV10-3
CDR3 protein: CAIGKLEYEQYF

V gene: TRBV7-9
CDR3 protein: CSSSPGTSGDTQYF

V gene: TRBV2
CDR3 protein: CASTWGQTSGANVLTF

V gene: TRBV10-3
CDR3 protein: CAISDTGPGSGNTIYF

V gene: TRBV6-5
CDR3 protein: CASSYSARGRDETQYF

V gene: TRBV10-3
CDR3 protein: CAISEPGFDRRGTEAFF

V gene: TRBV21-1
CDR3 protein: CASSKELAGLTGELFF

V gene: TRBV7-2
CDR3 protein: CASSLPQDYEQYF

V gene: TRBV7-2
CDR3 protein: CASSLVLAGGRDEQFF

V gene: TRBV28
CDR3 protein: CASRDTTETQYF

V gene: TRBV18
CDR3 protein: CASSPLGRGDQPQHF

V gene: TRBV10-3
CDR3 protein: CAISGQGDQPQHF

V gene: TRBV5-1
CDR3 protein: CASSPRTSGVTDTQYF

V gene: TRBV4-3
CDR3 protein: CASSQDAQPGTF

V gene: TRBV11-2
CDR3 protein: CASSLGQGDFQPQHF

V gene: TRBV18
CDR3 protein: CASSPGGTSRTDTQYF

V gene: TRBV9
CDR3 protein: CARGRGEVYGYTF

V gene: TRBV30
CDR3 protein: CAWSVGQGREQYF